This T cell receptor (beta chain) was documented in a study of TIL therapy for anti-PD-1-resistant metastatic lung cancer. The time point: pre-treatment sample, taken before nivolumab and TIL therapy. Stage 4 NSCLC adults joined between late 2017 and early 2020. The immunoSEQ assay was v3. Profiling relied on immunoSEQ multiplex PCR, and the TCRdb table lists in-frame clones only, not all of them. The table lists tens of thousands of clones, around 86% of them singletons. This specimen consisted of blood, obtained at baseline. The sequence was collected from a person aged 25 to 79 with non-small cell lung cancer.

The CDR3 DNA reads as TGCGCCAGCAGCTTCAGCGGGAGAAGAGGAGAGACCCAGTACTTC. Translation: CASSFSGRRGETQYF. V and J are TRBV5-1 and TRBJ2-5; TRBD2 matches 8 bases. The germline V gene has CDR1 SGHRS and CDR2 YFSETQ. V was pared by 2 bases and J by 4 bases, with 7 bases of the junction left unmatched. The CDR3 length is 15 residues.